The rows below give T cell receptor beta chains drawn from one sample of a study of blood T cell repertoires in COVID-19. The table came from immunoSEQ multiplex PCR; TCRdb's copy has only in-frame clones and leaves some out. This sample carries some 80,000 clones, more than 75% of them seen once, and the ten largest clones take about 20%. The specimen was peripheral blood. The origin of the receptors is a human donor in a cohort sampled during active COVID-19. CDR3s include the opening cysteine and the closing phenylalanine or tryptophan. The order of the fields is V gene, D gene, CDR3 length, J gene, clone size, CDR3 DNA, CDR3 protein. A D gene is named only where the DNA matches it firmly. Rows may omit the clone size; those that give it use once, few, many or a size class.

>TRBV5-4|.|12|TRBJ1-2|few
TGTGCCACAAACAGGGATGACTATGGCTACACCTTC
CATNRDDYGYTF
>TRBV7-2|TRBD2|17|TRBJ2-5|few
TGTGCCAGCAGCCCCAAAGGGACTAGCGGGGGCCAAGAGACCCAGTACTTC
CASSPKGTSGGQETQYF
>TRBV27|TRBD1|15|TRBJ2-5|.
TGTGCCAGCAGCCCCCGGACAGGGTTCGACGAGACCCAGTACTTC
CASSPRTGFDETQYF
>TRBV4-3|.|15|TRBJ2-1|few
TGCGCCAGCAGCCAAGATGCGAGCTCCTACAATGAGCAGTTCTTC
CASSQDASSYNEQFF
>TRBV18|TRBD1|13|TRBJ1-5|once
TGTGCCAGCTCACCACAGGGGGCCCAGCCCCAGCATTTT
CASSPQGAQPQHF
>TRBV28|.|13|TRBJ2-3|.
TGTGCCAGCAGTTTGACTAGCACAGATACGCAGTATTTT
CASSLTSTDTQYF
>TRBV7-8|.|16|TRBJ2-4|.
TGTGCCAGCAGCTTAGAAGACCAGGGGTCCAAAAACATTCAGTACTTC
CASSLEDQGSKNIQYF
>TRBV18|TRBD2|14|TRBJ2-3|.
TGTGCCAGCTCATCGGGGGGGGGCACAGATACGCAGTATTTT
CASSSGGGTDTQYF
>TRBV2|TRBD1|16|TRBJ1-2|.
TGTGCCAGCAGCCGTGAACCGGGACAGGGGGCCGGTGGCTACACCTTC
CASSREPGQGAGGYTF
>TRBV6-2/TRBV6-3|.|13|TRBJ2-3|.
TGTGCCAGCAGTTACTCGGAGGGAGATACGCAGTATTTT
CASSYSEGDTQYF
>TRBV19|.|16|TRBJ1-5|.
TGTGCCAGTACCGGGACGGGAGTTTATAGCAATCAGCCCCAGCATTTT
CASTGTGVYSNQPQHF